Listed below are T cell receptor beta chains from one sample, sequenced in a study of Ad26.COV2.S vaccination and SARS-CoV-2 variants. TCRdb's table, derived via immunoSEQ multiplex PCR, lists solely in-frame clones and lacks some. In the table there are about 400,000 clones, over 75% of which are singletons. Sample: peripheral blood, taken in a trial of Ad26.COV2.S vaccine versus placebo. These receptors were collected from a person between 18 and 59 years old who received the Ad26.COV2.S COVID-19 vaccine or a placebo. CDR3s include the opening cysteine and the closing phenylalanine or tryptophan. A D gene is named only where the DNA matches it firmly. Clone size is shown for a subset of rows, as once, few, many or a class of expanded clone.

clone size,D gene,J gene,V gene,CDR3 DNA,CDR3 protein
.,.,TRBJ1-5,TRBV4-1,TGCGCCAGCAGCCAACAGGGCGGAAATAGCAATCAGCCCCAGCATTTT,CASSQQGGNSNQPQHF
.,.,TRBJ2-2,TRBV21-1,TGTGCCAGCAGCAAGCCCTTTCCCGGACTAGCGGGAGACGAGAACACCGGGGAGCTGTTTTTT,CASSKPFPGLAGDENTGELFF
.,TRBD1,TRBJ1-1,TRBV12-5,TGTGCTAGTGGTTTGGCGTTTGGACAGGGGGACACTGAAGCTTTCTTT,CASGLAFGQGDTEAFF
.,.,TRBJ2-6,TRBV9,TGTGCCAGCAGCGTAGGGGCAACCTCTGGGGCCAACGTCCTGACTTTC,CASSVGATSGANVLTF
few,.,TRBJ1-1,TRBV27,TGTGCCAGCAGTTTGGGGAATGGGAAGGCTTTCTTT,CASSLGNGKAFF
.,TRBD2,TRBJ2-1,TRBV7-2,TGTGCCAGCAGCTTAGTGACTAGCGGGGGAGGAAATGAGCAGTTCTTC,CASSLVTSGGGNEQFF
.,.,TRBJ2-3,TRBV6-2/TRBV6-3,TGTGCCAGCAGTTCCCCCCCACCGGATCCGCAGTATTTT,CASSSPPPDPQYF
few,.,TRBJ2-5,TRBV27,TGTGCCAGCAGGCCCGGGACTCGGGAGACCCAGTACTTC,CASRPGTRETQYF
.,.,TRBJ1-4,TRBV5-5,TGTGCCAGCAGCTTGGGGGTTAATGAAAAACTGTTTTTT,CASSLGVNEKLFF
.,TRBD1,TRBJ1-2,TRBV19,TGTGCGGGCGGGGCAGGGGGTACCTACTATGGCTACACCTTC,CAGGAGGTYYGYTF
.,.,TRBJ2-3,TRBV7-7,TGTGCTAGCAGCTTAGGTGGAGAGAGCACAGATACGCAGTATTTT,CASSLGGESTDTQYF
.,TRBD1,TRBJ2-3,TRBV2,TGTGCCAGCAGGGACAGGGCCACTAGCACAGATACGCAGTATTTT,CASRDRATSTDTQYF